The present T cell receptor (beta chain) was sequenced within a study of regulatory T cells in long-lasting Graves disease (dated by TCRdb to the early 2020s). Background on the whole study: Newly diagnosed Graves' disease patients had taken antithyroid drugs for less than 3 months. This study used TCR sequencing and RNA sequencing of peripheral blood to compare persistent Graves' disease patients against newly diagnosed Graves' disease patients. The study was conducted in China and was registered as a clinical trial. A total of roughly 35 samples were covered by TCR sequencing, comprising approximately 13 persistent and approximately 20 newly diagnosed Graves' disease patients.

The library was obtained by multiplex PCR. Sequencing was carried out with an Illumina HiSeq 4000. To build TCR beta libraries, CDR3 regions were amplified by Arm-PCR using iRepertoire HTBI primers. Before sequencing, the PCR products went through gel purification. Turning to the authors' computational methods: Across samples, about 63 TRBV and 13 to 15 TRBJ segments were identified and used for gene usage analysis of CDR3 amino acid clonotypes. Filtered high-quality paired reads were merged into contigs using COPE and FqMerger. Contigs were aligned with BLAST to IMGT TRBV, TRBD and TRBJ reference genes, and CDR3 was defined per IMGT. Any clonotype with a frequency above 0.1% was counted as a highly expanded clone. Shannon entropy served as the measure of repertoire diversity, while the Gini coefficient captured V-J evenness. Public clonotypes were defined as clonotypes shared by more than one individual. The public reads were quality trimmed at Q25 with fastp and then assembled into clones with MiXCR by TCRdb, keeping productive beta chains. Each CDR3 protein appears once, grouped with its most common genes and DNA. TCRdb's processing, not the authors' own work, is the source of the V and J calls. This sample is represented by around 250,000 distinct CDR3 sequences; around a sixth of them were singletons. Jointly, the top ten make up about 15% of the sample.

The germline V gene specifies SGHAT as CDR1 and FQNNGV as CDR2. V and J are truncated by 5 bases and 5 bases respectively, leaving an intervening sequence of 10 bases. The cysteine opens and the phenylalanine closes a CDR3 of 13 amino acids. Only the CDR3 portion is preserved as DNA: 39 bases, with reading frame beginning at the first base. Remarks on this clonotype: The specificity of this receptor is unknown. No quality values exist for individual bases; no much larger clone is one base distant.

The time point label for this specimen denotes: newly diagnosed GD, antithyroid drugs for less than 3 months. For both TCR sequencing and RNA sequencing, RNA was extracted from PBMCs in TRIzol. Graves' disease was diagnosed according to American Thyroid Association guidelines. Patients for the study were recruited at an endocrinology department in Xi'an, China. From each patient, approximately 9.9 milliliters of peripheral blood was collected into an EDTA anticoagulant tube. Ficoll Paque Plus density gradient separation was used to isolate PBMCs, and no further T cell sorting was performed. An Agilent 2100 Bioanalyzer and agarose gel were used to check RNA quality, while a NanoDrop 2000 measured RNA concentration. What the authors observed across the whole study: The authors acknowledged the small sample size as a limitation that may reduce accuracy. A larger number of public clonotypes was shared among persistent patients (over 2,500) than among newly diagnosed patients (around 890). Persistent disease showed preferential use of TRBV28, TRBJ1-2 and TRBJ2-5, whereas newly diagnosed disease favored TRBV20-1 and TRBJ2-1. Lower TCR Shannon entropy and fewer highly expanded clones were observed in persistent Graves' disease patients than in newly diagnosed patients, which suggested clonal expansion. The study examined only peripheral blood because the primary lesion, thyroid tissue, could not be accessed. Sequencing and analysis were restricted to the TCR beta chain.

This sample was shared with a second study, whose subject was T cells in Graves' hyperthyroidism and ophthalmopathy. From the second report: Stable Graves' hyperthyroidism was defined as the absence of progression to ophthalmopathy over 18 months of follow-up. Hyperthyroidism patients were newly diagnosed, had a disease duration of under 2 months, and were aged 18 to 65 years. Any patient with an uncontrolled infection, another autoimmune disease, pregnancy or lactation was excluded. Diagnoses were based on clinical symptoms, serum thyroxine and TRAb, thyroid ultrasound and orbital computed tomography. The first round of RT-PCR for the TCR CDR3 was performed with the HTBI primer set and the Qiagen OneStep RT-PCR kit. Most expanded thyroid clonotypes (frequency above 0.001) were also detected in blood, a finding suggesting that blood repertoires may reflect thyroid immune responses. Ophthalmopathy was separated from stable hyperthyroidism by a 13 V-J signature model, with around 90% sensitivity and 81% to 82% specificity obtained in cross-validation and 80%/75% obtained in testing. During validation, the model predicted progression to ophthalmopathy a median of about 6.5 months ahead of onset, with approximately 70% sensitivity and 72% to 85% specificity. To identify distinguishing TCR V-J signatures, a discovery cohort of 100 patients was used, comprising roughly 45 with Graves' ophthalmopathy and some 57 with stable Graves' hyperthyroidism. Prospective prediction of ophthalmopathy was tested in an independent validation cohort consisting of some 20 hyperthyroidism patients and some 16 patients who later progressed to ophthalmopathy. The roughly 99 discovery patients were divided at random into training and test sets in a 7:3 ratio. In addition, the study compared T-cell repertoires in thyroid tissue and in blood from 6 or 7 Graves' hyperthyroidism patients. Once sampling was done, hyperthyroidism patients were given methimazole at a starting dose of 30 mg daily, whereas ophthalmopathy patients were given high-dose intravenous methylprednisolone. Libraries were constructed in a second round of multiplex PCR, after which size selection and purification were performed. Paired-end sequencing of the libraries was performed with 100 bp reads on an Illumina HiSeq2000. Raw data were processed with SOAPnuke, discarding reads with adapters, uncalled bases, mean Phred below 15, or no exact constant-primer or identifier match. COPE v1.2.5 was used to merge high-quality paired reads, and clonotypes were defined as unique nucleotide sequences. MiTCR v1.1 was used to align the clonotypes against IMGT TRBV, TRBD and TRBJ reference segments. The analysis included only V-J combinations with a frequency above 0.0001, which together covered more than 99% of the repertoires. A TCS score was defined as the ratio of F50 (clonal expansion) to E x V (chaos), with BLOSUM62-based TCRdist applied between CDR3 peptides within each V-J. Welch's t-statistics and random forest reduced roughly 530 V-J features to 10 to 15, which were used in a naive Bayes classifier (R e1071). Sample size was not statistically predetermined, and blinding of investigators to group allocation was not performed. The paper describes TCR Vbeta CDR3 sequencing of 120 to 150 peripheral blood samples, made up of some 40 ophthalmopathy patients, 70 to 75 hyperthyroidism patients and 17 progressor patients.

The receptor comes from a woman in her 30s with Graves disease. Donor details come from another sample of the same person, matched by shared clones. This receptor chain uses TRBV11-2 and TRBJ2-1, with no reliable assignment of the D segment. Source: peripheral blood mononuclear cells (PBMCs), taken at new diagnosis, from a patient treated with antithyroid drugs. The CDR3 loop reads CASSPWEHNEQFF. Read as DNA, the sequence is TGTGCCAGCAGCCCGTGGGAACACAATGAGCAGTTCTTC.